These T cell receptor beta chains were read from a single sample in a study of Tregs in tolerant kidney transplant recipients. Assay used: immunoSEQ multiplex PCR; TCRdb lists only in-frame clones, some missing. The repertoire holds tens of thousands of clones, roughly 84% seen once, with about 4% in the top ten. Sequencing was done on a sample of CD4+ T cells from blood. These receptors were taken from a human donor in good health. The CDR3 runs from the conserved cysteine through the conserved F or W. Fields, in order: D gene, V gene, clone size, J gene, CDR3 DNA, CDR3 protein. The D gene is left open where the match is weak. Expanded clones get a size class; other rows say once, few or many, or leave the size out.

D: TRBD2
V: TRBV19
size: -
J: TRBJ2-1
DNA: TGTGCCAGCTCCCTAGCGGGGGGGCCGGGAGAGCAGTTCTTC
CDR3: CASSLAGGPGEQFF

D: -
V: TRBV4-1
size: -
J: TRBJ1-3
DNA: TGCGCCAGCAGCCCCTGGATGGCGGGAAACACCATATATTTT
CDR3: CASSPWMAGNTIYF

D: TRBD2
V: TRBV27
size: -
J: TRBJ2-2
DNA: TGTGCCAGCAGTCCCGGACTAGCGGGGGGCCTGATGTCCGGGGAGCTGTTTTTT
CDR3: CASSPGLAGGLMSGELFF

D: -
V: TRBV4-1
size: -
J: TRBJ1-3
DNA: TGCGCCAGCAGCCACACCGGGGATATGGGCTCTGGAAACACCATATATTTT
CDR3: CASSHTGDMGSGNTIYF

D: -
V: TRBV6-6
size: once
J: TRBJ1-1
DNA: TGTGCCAGCAGTTACGGACCTAATGAAGCTTTCTTT
CDR3: CASSYGPNEAFF

D: -
V: TRBV5-1
size: once
J: TRBJ1-4
DNA: TGCGCCAGCAGCTTGGAGGCCTGGAGTGCAACTAATGAAAAACTGTTTTTT
CDR3: CASSLEAWSATNEKLFF

D: TRBD1
V: TRBV11-2
size: -
J: TRBJ2-7
DNA: TGTGCCAGCAGTTTTCCGGGACAGGGGGCCTACGAGCAGTACTTC
CDR3: CASSFPGQGAYEQYF

D: -
V: TRBV27
size: few
J: TRBJ1-2
DNA: TGTGCCAGCAGCCATACGGAGAACTATGGCTACACCTTC
CDR3: CASSHTENYGYTF

D: -
V: TRBV27
size: -
J: TRBJ1-2
DNA: TGTGCCAGTTCTCCAGGATTTAAGACGAGTCACGGTGGCTACACCTTC
CDR3: CASSPGFKTSHGGYTF

D: -
V: TRBV12-5
size: -
J: TRBJ1-5
DNA: TGTGCTAGTGGTTTTGGGGGGGGCCAGCCCCAGCATTTT
CDR3: CASGFGGGQPQHF

D: -
V: TRBV30
size: -
J: TRBJ1-6
DNA: TGTGCCTGGGCAGGGGAGATCGATTCACCCCTCCACTTT
CDR3: CAWAGEIDSPLHF

D: -
V: TRBV19
size: -
J: TRBJ1-1
DNA: TGTGCCAGTAGTATAGATCACTCTACGCGACCTGAAGCTTTCTTT
CDR3: CASSIDHSTRPEAFF

D: TRBD1
V: TRBV6-6
size: -
J: TRBJ2-7
DNA: TGTGCCAGCAGTCGACAGGGATGGGTGTACGAGCAGTACTTC
CDR3: CASSRQGWVYEQYF

D: TRBD2
V: TRBV7-9
size: once
J: TRBJ2-3
DNA: TGTGCCAGCATCCTCACCGGGACTAGTGCGAGAGCCGATACGCAGTATTTT
CDR3: CASILTGTSARADTQYF

D: -
V: TRBV5-1
size: -
J: TRBJ1-1
DNA: TGCGCCAGCAGCTCCCAAACAAACACTGAAGCTTTCTTT
CDR3: CASSSQTNTEAFF

D: -
V: TRBV29-1
size: -
J: TRBJ1-3
DNA: TGCAGCGTTGAAACTGGAAACACCATATATTTT
CDR3: CSVETGNTIYF

D: -
V: TRBV5-4
size: -
J: TRBJ1-2
DNA: TGTGCCAGCAGCTTGGAGGGCCTCTATGGCTACACCTTC
CDR3: CASSLEGLYGYTF

D: TRBD1
V: TRBV29-1
size: -
J: TRBJ1-2
DNA: TGCAGCGTCGGGGGACAGCTAATAGGCTACACCTTC
CDR3: CSVGGQLIGYTF

D: -
V: TRBV6-6
size: once
J: TRBJ2-6
DNA: TGTGCCAGCAGTTATGCGACTGGGGCCAACGTCCTGACTTTC
CDR3: CASSYATGANVLTF

D: -
V: TRBV21-1
size: few
J: TRBJ1-2
DNA: TGTGCCAGCAGCAAAGGTCCCAGGGATGGCTACACCTTC
CDR3: CASSKGPRDGYTF

D: TRBD1
V: TRBV4-3
size: few
J: TRBJ1-1
DNA: TGCGCCAGCAGCCACCTGGGACAGGCAAACCGGAACACTGAAGCTTTCTTT
CDR3: CASSHLGQANRNTEAFF

D: TRBD2
V: TRBV27
size: -
J: TRBJ2-1
DNA: TGTGCCAGCAGTTTGTCTAGCGGGAGTACCTACAATGAGCAGTTCTTC
CDR3: CASSLSSGSTYNEQFF

D: -
V: TRBV19
size: -
J: TRBJ2-5
DNA: TGTGCCAGTAGTATAGAGGGCGTACTCACCCAGTACTTC
CDR3: CASSIEGVLTQYF

D: TRBD2
V: TRBV9
size: -
J: TRBJ2-1
DNA: TGTGCCAGCAGCGTCGCCGGGACTAGCTTTAACAATGAGCAGTTCTTC
CDR3: CASSVAGTSFNNEQFF

D: TRBD1
V: TRBV19
size: -
J: TRBJ1-5
DNA: TGTGCCAGCAGAGTGGGACAGGGGGCAAGTCAGCCCCAGCATTTT
CDR3: CASRVGQGASQPQHF

D: TRBD1
V: TRBV18
size: -
J: TRBJ2-7
DNA: TGTGCCAGCTCACCAGGGACAGCCTCCTACGAGCAGTACTTC
CDR3: CASSPGTASYEQYF

D: -
V: TRBV20-1
size: -
J: TRBJ2-1
DNA: TGCAGTGCTAGTAAACACAATGAGCAGTTCTTC
CDR3: CSASKHNEQFF

D: TRBD1
V: TRBV18
size: -
J: TRBJ1-6
DNA: TGTGCCAGCTCACCCCGACAGGGCGATTCACCCCTCCACTTT
CDR3: CASSPRQGDSPLHF

D: TRBD2
V: TRBV5-1
size: -
J: TRBJ2-5
DNA: TGCGCCAGCAGCCGGGAGGGAGAGACCCAGTACTTC
CDR3: CASSREGETQYF

D: -
V: TRBV27
size: once
J: TRBJ1-1
DNA: TGTGCCAGCAGGGGACGTGACGCAAACACTGAAGCTTTCTTT
CDR3: CASRGRDANTEAFF

D: -
V: TRBV7-9
size: -
J: TRBJ1-2
DNA: TGTGCCAGCAGCTTAGGACCGGGGAAGGGTAACTATGGCTACACCTTC
CDR3: CASSLGPGKGNYGYTF

D: -
V: TRBV18
size: once
J: TRBJ2-6
DNA: TGTGCCAGCTCACCGAATGGGGCCAACGTCCTGACTTTC
CDR3: CASSPNGANVLTF

D: -
V: TRBV11-1
size: -
J: TRBJ2-1
DNA: TGTGCCAGCACATTGACAGTCTCCTACAATGAGCAGTTCTTC
CDR3: CASTLTVSYNEQFF

D: TRBD1
V: TRBV7-3
size: -
J: TRBJ2-5
DNA: TGTGCCAGCAGCTTAAGAGGGACAGGGGAGATGGAGACCCAGTACTTC
CDR3: CASSLRGTGEMETQYF

D: TRBD1
V: TRBV19
size: -
J: TRBJ1-5
DNA: TGTGCCAGTAGTGGACAGGGAAGATTTCAGCCCCAGCATTTT
CDR3: CASSGQGRFQPQHF

D: TRBD2
V: TRBV18
size: once
J: TRBJ2-2
DNA: TGTGCCAGCTCTGGACTAGCGGAGCGCGGGGAGCTGTTTTTT
CDR3: CASSGLAERGELFF

D: -
V: TRBV4-3
size: -
J: TRBJ1-4
DNA: TGCGCCAGCAGCCAAGATCTTACGGGTAACGAAAAACTGTTTTTT
CDR3: CASSQDLTGNEKLFF

D: TRBD2
V: TRBV9
size: few
J: TRBJ2-7
DNA: TGTGCCAGCTCCACTAGCGGTTCTTACGAGCAGTACTTC
CDR3: CASSTSGSYEQYF

D: -
V: TRBV11-2
size: -
J: TRBJ2-7
DNA: TGTGCCAGCACCTTACGGGGGGCTTGGGCGAGTGAGCAGTACTTC
CDR3: CASTLRGAWASEQYF

D: TRBD2
V: TRBV7-2
size: -
J: TRBJ2-7
DNA: TGTGCCAGCAGCCTCTCGGGACTAGCGGGAAGGGAGGACTTC
CDR3: CASSLSGLAGREDF

D: -
V: TRBV23-1
size: -
J: TRBJ2-7
DNA: TGCGCCAGCAGTCAAGCAGGCCCTCTTTCCTACGAGCAGTACTTC
CDR3: CASSQAGPLSYEQYF

D: TRBD2
V: TRBV15
size: -
J: TRBJ2-7
DNA: TGTGCCACCAGCAAACTAGCGGGAGATTACGAGCAGTACTTC
CDR3: CATSKLAGDYEQYF

D: -
V: TRBV5-1
size: -
J: TRBJ2-1
DNA: TGCGCCAGCAGTATAGTCAGAGGCTCCTACAATGAGCAGTTCTTC
CDR3: CASSIVRGSYNEQFF

D: -
V: TRBV6-6
size: -
J: TRBJ1-2
DNA: TGTGCCAGCAGTTACTCGGACCGCAACTATGGCTACACCTTC
CDR3: CASSYSDRNYGYTF

D: TRBD2
V: TRBV2
size: -
J: TRBJ2-5
DNA: TGTGCCAGCAAGAGGCCTAGCGGTGGGGAGACCCAGTACTTC
CDR3: CASKRPSGGETQYF

D: -
V: TRBV7-2
size: -
J: TRBJ2-3
DNA: TGTGCCAGCAGCTTAATCACAGATACGCAGTATTTT
CDR3: CASSLITDTQYF

D: -
V: TRBV18
size: -
J: TRBJ2-2
DNA: TGTGCCAGCTCACCACCGTCGGTCAGGGCCGGGGAGCTGTTTTTT
CDR3: CASSPPSVRAGELFF

D: -
V: TRBV2
size: -
J: TRBJ1-5
DNA: TGTGCCAGCAGTGAATGGGACCGAAATCAGCCCCAGCATTTT
CDR3: CASSEWDRNQPQHF

D: -
V: TRBV5-1
size: -
J: TRBJ2-5
DNA: TGCGCCAGCAGCTCTTCGGTGGGCCAAGAGACCCAGTACTTC
CDR3: CASSSSVGQETQYF

D: -
V: TRBV21-1
size: once
J: TRBJ2-2
DNA: TGTGCCAGCAGCCTGGGACCGATAACCGGGGAGCTGTTTTTT
CDR3: CASSLGPITGELFF

D: -
V: TRBV5-1
size: -
J: TRBJ1-2
DNA: TGCGCCAGCAGCTTGGACTATGGCTACACCTTC
CDR3: CASSLDYGYTF

D: -
V: TRBV7-6
size: -
J: TRBJ2-3
DNA: TGTGCCAGCAGCCTACAACCATTAGATACGCAGTATTTT
CDR3: CASSLQPLDTQYF

D: -
V: TRBV5-4
size: -
J: TRBJ1-6
DNA: TGTGCCAGCAGCTTCGTTGGAGGAGGCGCGGGTAATTCACCCCTCCACTTT
CDR3: CASSFVGGGAGNSPLHF

D: -
V: TRBV9
size: -
J: TRBJ2-3
DNA: TGTGCCAGCAGCGCTCATCTCATAGATACGCAGTATTTT
CDR3: CASSAHLIDTQYF

D: -
V: TRBV7-9
size: few
J: TRBJ2-3
DNA: TGTGCCAGCAGCCTGCCCATCCCCGGCCCGCAGTATTTT
CDR3: CASSLPIPGPQYF